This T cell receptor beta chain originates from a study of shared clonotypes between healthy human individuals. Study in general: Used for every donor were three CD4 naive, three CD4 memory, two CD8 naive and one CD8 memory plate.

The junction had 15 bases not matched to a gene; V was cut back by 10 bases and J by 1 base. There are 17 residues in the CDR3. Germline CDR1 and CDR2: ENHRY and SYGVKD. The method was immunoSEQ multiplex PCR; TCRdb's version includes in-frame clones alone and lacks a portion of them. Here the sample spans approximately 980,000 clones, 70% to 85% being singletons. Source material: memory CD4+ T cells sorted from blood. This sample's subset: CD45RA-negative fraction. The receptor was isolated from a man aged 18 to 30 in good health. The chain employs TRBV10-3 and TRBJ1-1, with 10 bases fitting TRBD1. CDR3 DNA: TGTGCCAGACTTTCCGGGACAGGGGTTTATGGGAACACTGAAGCTTTCTTT. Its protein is CARLSGTGVYGNTEAFF.